The source of this T cell receptor beta chain is a study of blood T cell repertoires in COVID-19. Study-wide background: Acute and convalescent COVID-19 samples came from the United States, Italy and Spain.

The CDR3 loop spans 14 amino acids. Trimming took off 3 bases at V and 4 bases at J, with 13 bases between the two ends. Germline V gene lookup returns CDR1 SGHTA and CDR2 FQGNSA. Generated by immunoSEQ multiplex PCR, the TCRdb table keeps only in-frame clones and is missing some. The sample consists of over 110,000 clones, more than 65% of them appearing once. The sequence was obtained from a man at least 80 years old with acute or convalescent COVID-19. The V call is TRBV7-2, the J call TRBJ2-7; perhaps TRBD1 as D (6 bases). The specimen sequenced was peripheral blood. CDR3 nucleotides: TGTGCCAGCAGCTTGGTGGACAGTTCTTACGAGCAGTACTTC. It translates to CASSLVDSSYEQYF.